This TCR beta chain derives from a study of tumor-infiltrating lymphocytes in primary liver carcinoma. The overall study: Read depth, roughly 3.5 to 7.13 million productive TCRbeta reads, did not differ significantly between tissues.

Overall study findings and caveats: Tumor top-250-clone fractions significantly exceeded those of blood (p = 0.039).

It was unsorted whole blood that yielded blood RNA, and germline DNA was also extracted. Patients had chronic HBV infection and were treatment-naive. CDR3 length equals 13 residues. Trimming took off 4 bases at V and 6 bases at J, with 12 bases between the two ends. Germline-derived CDR1 and CDR2 are MNHNS and SASEGT. TCR beta cDNA was reverse-transcribed from about 0.45 ug of total RNA. The reaction used a constant-region primer and ProtoScript II reverse transcriptase. Modified slightly, ARM-PCR produced TCR beta libraries over three nested multiplex PCR rounds. Researchers ran the first two PCR rounds for ten to eleven cycles each with TRBV1-TRBV30 forward primers and a C-beta reverse primer. TCRdb analysed the multiplex PCR reads with MiXCR anew, one entry per CDR3 protein. This sample has about 200,000 distinct CDR3 sequences, with about 61% found just once. A few counts support this clonotype. Antigen unknown.

The rearrangement links TRBV6-1 to TRBJ1-2; possible D gene TRBD1, 5 bases. This sequence was found in a woman in her sixties with primary liver carcinoma and hepatitis B virus infection. Sample: peripheral blood. CDR3 coding DNA: TGTGCCAGCAGTGGGCCCCTCAGGGATGGCTACACCTTC. This sequence encodes CASSGPLRDGYTF.